The 32 T cell receptor beta chains given below trace back to one sample, sequenced in a study of shared T cell receptors in the human thymus. Sequencing used immunoSEQ multiplex PCR; TCRdb keeps in-frame clones, though not all of them. The table shows hundreds of thousands of clones, with 70% to 90% occurring only once. The sample was also reused in another study, on human thymus T cells.

Sequenced input: thymocytes. Receptors were obtained from a girl less than two years old with a congenital heart defect.

Remarks on this clone: This sample also contains other DNA sequences that code for the same CDR3. The chain uses TRBV6-5 and TRBJ1-1; the match to TRBD1 covers 9 bases. The CDR3 covers 15 residues. CDR1 and CDR2 from the germline V gene are MNHEY and SVGAGI. Trimming removed 4 bases from V and 2 bases from J; junction bases left unmatched: 5. The CDR3 loop reads CASSSGQGSNTEAFF. The CDR3 bases are TGTGCCAGCAGTTCCGGACAGGGGTCCAACACTGAAGCTTTCTTT.

V and J are TRBV6-6 and TRBJ1-1, with a tentative D call TRBD1 (5 bases). V was clipped by 6 bases and J by 7 bases, with 12 bases between them. The CDR3 is made up of 12 amino acids. In germline, CDR1 is MNHNY, CDR2 SVGAGI (reference sequence). As DNA, the CDR3 is TGTGCCAGCAGCGCAGGGTTCCATGAAGCTTTCTTT. Protein sequence: CASSAGFHEAFF.

The V call is TRBV9, the J call TRBJ2-1; D might be TRBD1 (6 bases). The V and J ends lost 2 bases and 9 bases respectively, with 15 bases between them. The CDR3 sequence is 14 residues long. CDR1 and CDR2 from the germline V gene are SGDLS and YYNGEE. The CDR3 sequence: CASSVRGGGGEQFF. The DNA of the CDR3 is TGTGCCAGCAGCGTTAGGGGTGGGGGCGGTGAGCAGTTCTTC.

J is TRBJ1-1 and V is TRBV19; no firm D call. The germline V and J ends were trimmed by 4 bases and 5 bases, with 14 bases remaining between them. This CDR3 comprises 14 residues. Germline CDR1 LNHDA, CDR2 SQIVND (reference sequence). The CDR3 bases are TGTGCCAGTAGTAAAGGAGGGCTGAGGACTGAAGCTTTCTTT. Encoded protein: CASSKGGLRTEAFF.

The chain links TRBV7-8 to TRBJ2-1; D possibly corresponds to TRBD1 (6 bases). Germline V gives CDR1 SGHVS, CDR2 FQNEAQ. The V gene lost 4 bases and the J gene lost 4 bases, with 11 bases spanning the gap. CDR3 size: 14 residues. The CDR3 loop is CASSSTGRYNEQFF. The CDR3, as DNA: TGTGCCAGCAGCTCCACAGGGAGATACAATGAGCAGTTCTTC.

The gene calls are TRBV14 and TRBJ2-4, with 7 bases identical to TRBD1. This CDR3 has 21 amino acids. The germline V gene has CDR1 SGHDN and CDR2 FVKESK. V lost 1 base, J lost 0 bases, and 18 bases stayed unmatched. The CDR3 reads CASSQGWVGRGTSRAKNIQYF. In DNA, the CDR3 is TGTGCCAGCAGCCAAGGATGGGTTGGCAGGGGGACCTCCAGAGCCAAAAACATTCAGTACTTC.

This clone was recorded once. The J gene is TRBJ2-4, the V gene TRBV5-4; TRBD1 matches 8 bases. The trim removed 8 bases at V and 14 bases at J, leaving 18 bases unmatched. The germline V gene encodes CDR1 SGHNT and CDR2 YYREEE (reference sequence). The CDR3 covers 14 residues. CDR3 in amino acids: CASAPENGDRREYF. Written as DNA, the CDR3 is TGTGCCAGTGCCCCGGAAAACGGGGACAGGCGGGAGTACTTC.

The sample holds one count of this clone. This chain links TRBV9 with TRBJ2-3, with 10 positions matching TRBD2. Per the germline V gene, CDR1 is SGDLS and CDR2 is YYNGEE. The CDR3 loop spans 15 amino acids. Trimming took 1 base from V and 1 from J; bases not matched to a gene: 0. The CDR3 DNA reads as TGTGCCAGCAGCGTACTAGCGGGGGGCACAGATACGCAGTATTTT. This codes for CASSVLAGGTDTQYF.

This clone occurred a few times. The V call is TRBV12-5, the J call TRBJ2-3; a possible D gene is TRBD2 (7 bases). The CDR3 sequence is 15 residues long. V dropped 4 bases and J dropped 3 bases, with 14 bases sitting between them. CDR1 LGHNT and CDR2 FRNRAP come from the germline V gene. DNA for the CDR3: TGTGCTAGTGGTTCGGTGCGGGGGCGAACAGATACGCAGTATTTT. This gives the protein CASGSVRGRTDTQYF.

In this sample, this clone turned up a few times. The chain is built from TRBV6-1 and TRBJ1-1, with 7 nucleotides matching TRBD1. The V gene's germline CDR1 is MNHNS and CDR2 SASEGT. This CDR3 is 15 amino acids long. With 5 bases clipped from V and 5 bases from J, the junction kept 11 bases outside the gene matches. The CDR3 reads CASSSTDRVMTEAFF. The CDR3 coding sequence is TGTGCCAGCAGTAGTACTGACAGGGTAATGACTGAAGCTTTCTTT.

Regarding this clone: The sample carries other DNA sequences with the same CDR3. The CDR3 region is CSVDRVDGYTF. In DNA form, the CDR3 reads TGCAGCGTTGATCGGGTTGATGGCTACACCTTC. The chain carries TRBV29-1 and TRBJ1-2; the D is unclear. CDR3 length: 11 residues. The germline V gene has CDR1 SQVTM and CDR2 ANQGSEA. Trimming took 3 bases from V and 6 from J, leaving 8 bases between them.

This rearrangement joins TRBV5-4 to TRBJ2-5; 14 bases are a match to TRBD2. V shed 0 bases and J 5 bases; nucleotides not matched to a gene: 15. The CDR3 consists of 20 residues. Germline CDR1 and CDR2: SGHNT and YYREEE (reference sequence). The CDR3 region has the DNA TGTGCCAGCAGCTTGGCCGGGACTAGCGGGGGCCTAATGCCCGGGGAGACCCAGTACTTC. Its translation is CASSLAGTSGGLMPGETQYF. The full variable domain, its missing parts supplied by reference TRBV5-4 and TRBJ2-5, is ETGVTQSPTHLIKTRGQQVTLRCSSQSGHNTVSWYQQALGQGPQFIFQYYREEENGRGNFPPRFSGLQFPNYSSELNVNALELDDSALYLCASSLAGTSGGLMPGETQYFGPGTRLLVL.

The chain links TRBV6-6 to TRBJ2-6; possibly TRBD2 for D (6 bases). The V and J ends lost 2 bases and 0 bases respectively, with 8 bases between them. The CDR3 sequence is 16 residues long. From germline, CDR1 is MNHNY and CDR2 SVGAGI (reference sequence). CDR3 amino acids: CASSYPGVSGANVLTF. The CDR3 region has the DNA TGTGCCAGCAGTTACCCGGGGGTCTCTGGGGCCAACGTCCTGACTTTC.

V and J are TRBV5-1 and TRBJ2-5; a possible D gene is TRBD1 (5 bases). This CDR3 is 16 amino acids long. V shed 0 bases and J shed 0 bases, with 12 bases lying between them. CDR1 is SGHRS, CDR2 YFSETQ, per germline. The CDR3 DNA is TGCGCCAGCAGCTTGGATTGGGCAGGGCACCAAGAGACCCAGTACTTC. This sequence encodes CASSLDWAGHQETQYF.

The rearrangement joins TRBV5-1 to TRBJ2-4; the D gene is possibly TRBD1 (5 bases). Trimming removed 1 base from V and 1 base from J, with 9 bases in between. The germline V gene has CDR1 SGHRS and CDR2 YFSETQ. The CDR3 extends over 15 amino acids. As DNA, the CDR3 is TGCGCCAGCAGCTTGATCGCAGGGGCCAAAAACATTCAGTACTTC. This gives the protein CASSLIAGAKNIQYF.

The V gene is TRBV6-1, the J gene TRBJ1-4; no reliable D call. From germline, CDR1 is MNHNS and CDR2 SASEGT. V dropped 6 bases and J dropped 4 bases, with 15 bases sitting between them. The CDR3 length is 15 residues. CDR3 in DNA: TGTGCCAGCAGAGTCGGACTCGATTTTAATGAAAAACTGTTTTTT. It specifies CASRVGLDFNEKLFF.

The chain joins TRBV5-1 to TRBJ2-3; 7 bases are a match to TRBD1. This CDR3 is 16 amino acids long. V lost 0 bases to trimming and J lost 4 bases; unmatched junction nucleotides: 8. Germline CDR1 reads SGHRS; CDR2 reads YFSETQ. CDR3 protein: CASSLVGTGVPDTQYF. Here the CDR3 DNA reads TGCGCCAGCAGCTTGGTTGGCACAGGGGTCCCAGATACGCAGTATTTT. The entire variable domain, with the rest obtained from reference TRBV5-1 and TRBJ2-3, is as follows: KAGVTQTPRYLIKTRGQQVTLSCSPISGHRSVSWYQQTPGQGLQFLFEYFSETQRNKGNFPGRFSGRQFSNSRSEMNVSTLELGDSALYLCASSLVGTGVPDTQYFGPGTRLTVL.

This rearrangement joins TRBV27 to TRBJ1-6; the match to TRBD1 covers 7 bases. The germline V gene has CDR1 MNHEY and CDR2 SMNVEV (reference sequence). The junction had 23 bases not matched to a gene; V was cut back by 5 bases and J by 7 bases. The CDR3 length is 20 residues. The CDR3 reads CASSPTLQGPYNLLNSPLHF. The CDR3 bases are TGTGCCAGCAGTCCTACACTACAGGGGCCATACAACCTTTTGAATTCACCCCTCCACTTT.

V and J are TRBV6-1 and TRBJ1-2, with 12 bases matching TRBD1. Germline CDR1 reads MNHNS; CDR2 reads SASEGT. This CDR3 spans 15 amino acids. Germline trimming cut 9 bases from V and 7 bases from J; bases unmatched to any gene: 12. The CDR3 DNA sequence: TGTGCCAGTACCTCTCGGGGACAGGGGGCGGGTGGCTACACCTTC. Residues: CASTSRGQGAGGYTF.

This chain connects TRBV27 to TRBJ1-1, with D possibly being TRBD1 (6 bases). Germline V gives CDR1 MNHEY, CDR2 SMNVEV (reference sequence). Trimming removed 5 bases from V and 9 bases from J, with 16 bases in between. CDR3 length: 13 amino acids. Here the CDR3 reads CASSLKITGKAFF. The CDR3 nucleotides are TGTGCCAGCAGTCTCAAAATTACAGGGAAAGCTTTCTTT.

The chain couples TRBV5-5 to TRBJ2-7, with D possibly matching TRBD1 (5 bases). This CDR3 region has 14 residues. Germline loops: CDR1 SGHKS, CDR2 YYEKEE (reference sequence). V lost 3 bases and J 1 base, leaving 11 bases between the germline ends. CDR3 loop: CASSSDKGSYEQYF. As DNA, the CDR3 is TGTGCCAGCAGCTCCGATAAGGGGTCCTACGAGCAGTACTTC. Using reference TRBV5-5 and TRBJ2-7 for the parts outside the CDR3, the full variable domain is DAGVTQSPTHLIKTRGQQVTLRCSPISGHKSVSWYQQVLGQGPQFIFQYYEKEERGRGNFPDRFSARQFPNYSSELNVNALLLGDSALYLCASSSDKGSYEQYFGPGTRLTVT.

The chain uses TRBV27 and TRBJ2-7, with TRBD1 matching over 7 bases. The CDR3 is 14 residues long. Germline V lookup: CDR1 MNHEY, CDR2 SMNVEV (reference sequence). The trim removed 5 bases at V and 2 bases at J, leaving 6 bases unmatched. DNA of the CDR3: TGTGCCAGCAGTAGGGGACAGAAGCCCTACGAGCAGTACTTC. Protein: CASSRGQKPYEQYF.

The chain is built from TRBV21-1 and TRBJ2-7; the table's D call of TRBD1 was not tested on the DNA. TRBV21-1 is an annotated pseudogene. The CDR3 totals 15 residues. The CDR3 region has the DNA TGTGCCAGCAGCCGGCTGGACAGGAACTCCTACGAGCAGTACTTC. Its protein is CASSRLDRNSYEQYF.

The chain uses TRBV15 and TRBJ2-4; 12 nucleotides match TRBD2. Germline lookup yields CDR1 LNHNV and CDR2 YYDKDF (reference sequence). The CDR3 is made up of 21 amino acids. Trimming removed 1 base from V and 0 bases from J; junction bases left unmatched: 13. The CDR3 DNA reads TGTGCCACCAGCAGAGTTGTTGGCAGGACTAGCGGGGCACTAGCCAAAAACATTCAGTACTTC. Translated, it gives CATSRVVGRTSGALAKNIQYF.

This clone was recorded only once. The chain has TRBV14 and TRBJ1-2; weak D call: TRBD1 (5 bases). CDR1 SGHDN and CDR2 FVKESK come from the germline V gene. The CDR3 is 17 amino acids. V was clipped by 4 bases and J by 0 bases, with 18 bases between them. This CDR3 is CASSRQTPPGPNYGYTF. Here the CDR3 DNA reads TGTGCCAGCAGCCGACAGACACCGCCGGGCCCTAACTATGGCTACACCTTC.

Turning to this clone: Other DNA sequences in this specimen translate into the identical CDR3. The J gene is TRBJ1-5, the V gene TRBV7-8; D perhaps matches TRBD1 (5 bases). The CDR3 is 16 residues long. The V end lost 3 bases, the J end lost 0 bases, and 12 bases lay between the germline ends. Germline CDR1 is SGHVS and CDR2 is FQNEAQ. CDR3 sequence (DNA): TGTGCCAGCAGCTTGGCCCAGGGTTATAGCAATCAGCCCCAGCATTTT. Protein sequence: CASSLAQGYSNQPQHF.

This clone has just a few counts. This chain joins TRBV6-1 and TRBJ2-6; a possible D gene is TRBD1 (6 bases). Germline-derived CDR1 and CDR2 are MNHNS and SASEGT. V lost 1 base and J 4 bases, leaving 8 bases between the germline ends. This CDR3 spans 15 amino acids. The CDR3 bases are TGTGCCAGCAGTGAAGACAGGGTCGGGGCCAACGTCCTGACTTTC. Translation gives CASSEDRVGANVLTF.

The gene calls are TRBV10-2 and TRBJ1-1; D is unclear. This CDR3 is built from 13 residues. Germline CDR1 WSHSY, CDR2 SAAADI. Trimming removed 5 bases from V and 3 bases from J, with 10 bases in between. CDR3 protein: CASSQAEHTEAFF. The DNA of the CDR3 is TGCGCCAGCAGTCAGGCCGAGCACACTGAAGCTTTCTTT.

The count of this clone is one. The J gene is TRBJ2-3, the V gene TRBV2; TRBD2 is a possible D gene (6 bases). CDR3 length equals 16 residues. CDR1 SNHLY and CDR2 FYNNEI come from the germline V gene. The V end was cut by 7 bases, the J end by 5 bases, with 22 bases between. In DNA, the CDR3 is TGTGCCAGCAAAAGAAGGAGGGCGGGGTTAGGAGATACGCAGTATTTT. It specifies CASKRRRAGLGDTQYF.

The V gene is TRBV11-2, the J gene TRBJ2-1; 15 bases agree with TRBD2. The CDR3 sequence is 19 residues long. Looked up from germline, CDR1 is SGHAT and CDR2 is FQNNGV. Trimming took 5 bases from V and 2 from J; bases not matched to a gene: 10. CDR3 sequence: CASSPGLAGGPLPYNEQFF. CDR3 sequence (DNA): TGTGCCAGCAGCCCGGGACTAGCGGGGGGCCCACTCCCCTACAATGAGCAGTTCTTC.

V and J are TRBV7-2 and TRBJ2-3, with D maybe TRBD2 (5 bases). This CDR3 region has 14 residues. Germline values: CDR1 SGHTA, CDR2 FQGNSA. Trimming removed 3 bases from V and 2 bases from J, with 9 bases in between. CDR3 nucleotides: TGTGCCAGCAGCTTGCCGGACTTCACAGATACGCAGTATTTT. The encoded protein is CASSLPDFTDTQYF.

The rearrangement joins TRBV20-1 to TRBJ2-7, with D possibly matching TRBD1 (5 bases). The CDR3 totals 11 residues. Germline values: CDR1 DFQATT, CDR2 SNEGSKA (reference sequence). The germline V and J ends were trimmed by 7 bases and 0 bases, with 7 bases remaining between them. CDR3 coding DNA: TGCAGTGAGGGGATCTCCTACGAGCAGTACTTC. It yields the protein CSEGISYEQYF.